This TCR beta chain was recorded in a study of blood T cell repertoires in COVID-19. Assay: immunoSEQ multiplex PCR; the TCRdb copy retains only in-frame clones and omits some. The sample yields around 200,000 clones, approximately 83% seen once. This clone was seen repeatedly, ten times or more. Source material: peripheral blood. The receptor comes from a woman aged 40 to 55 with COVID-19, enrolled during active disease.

CDR3 region: CASGPGSGNSNQPQHF. CDR3 DNA: TGTGCTAGTGGTCCGGGAAGTGGGAATAGCAATCAGCCCCAGCATTTT. The chain links TRBV12-5 to TRBJ1-5; D call uncertain. Germline V gene sequence: CDR1 LGHNT, CDR2 FRNRAP. Trimming stripped 5 bases from V and 0 bases from J, with 14 bases between. This CDR3 is built from 16 residues.